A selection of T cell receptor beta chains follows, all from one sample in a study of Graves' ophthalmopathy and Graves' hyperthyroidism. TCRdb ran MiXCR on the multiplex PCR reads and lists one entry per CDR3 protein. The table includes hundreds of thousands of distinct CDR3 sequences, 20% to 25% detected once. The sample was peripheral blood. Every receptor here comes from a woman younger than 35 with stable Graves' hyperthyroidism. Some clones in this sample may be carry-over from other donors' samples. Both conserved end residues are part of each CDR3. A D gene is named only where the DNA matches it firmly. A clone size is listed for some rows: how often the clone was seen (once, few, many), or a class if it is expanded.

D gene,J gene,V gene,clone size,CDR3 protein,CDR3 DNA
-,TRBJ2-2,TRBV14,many,CASSQDWWSGNSGELFF,TGTGCCAGCAGCCAAGATTGGTGGAGTGGGAATTCCGGGGAGCTGTTTTTT
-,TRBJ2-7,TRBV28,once,CASTLNHEQYF,TGTGCCAGCACCCTCAACCACGAGCAGTACTTC
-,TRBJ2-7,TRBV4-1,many,CASSQDYYEQYF,TGCGCCAGCAGCCAAGATTACTACGAGCAGTACTTC
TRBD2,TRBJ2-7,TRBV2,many,CASKSLRTSGSYEQYF,TGTGCCAGCAAATCCTTGAGGACTAGCGGCTCCTACGAGCAGTACTTC
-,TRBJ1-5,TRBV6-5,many,CASSYSVRGLYSNQPQHF,TGTGCCAGCAGTTACTCGGTCAGGGGCCTTTATAGCAATCAGCCCCAGCATTTT
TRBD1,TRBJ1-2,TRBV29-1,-,CSVEEIGQGIYGYTF,TGCAGCGTTGAAGAAATAGGACAGGGCATCTATGGCTACACCTTC
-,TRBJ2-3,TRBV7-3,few,CASSGSPPDTQYF,TGTGCCAGCAGCGGCTCCCCCCCAGATACGCAGTATTTT
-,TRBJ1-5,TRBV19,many,CASSIEGIGNQPQHF,TGTGCCAGTAGTATAGAAGGGATTGGCAATCAGCCCCAGCATTTT
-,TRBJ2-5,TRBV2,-,CASTGEGETQYF,TGTGCCAGCACAGGGGAAGGAGAGACCCAGTACTTC
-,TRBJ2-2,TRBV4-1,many,CASSQRREVGELFF,TGCGCCAGCAGCCAACGCAGGGAGGTCGGGGAGCTGTTTTTT
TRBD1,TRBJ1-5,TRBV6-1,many,CASRHRGEGNQPQHF,TGTGCCAGCAGACACAGGGGAGAGGGCAATCAGCCCCAGCATTTT
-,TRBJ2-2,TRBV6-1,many,CASSPPATSGELFF,TGTGCCAGCAGCCCCCCGGCCACATCCGGGGAGCTGTTTTTT
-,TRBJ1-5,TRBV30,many,CAWSVNSNQPQHF,TGTGCCTGGAGTGTCAATAGCAATCAGCCCCAGCATTTT
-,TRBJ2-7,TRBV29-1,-,CSVVDIYEQYF,TGCAGCGTTGTGGACATCTACGAGCAGTACTTC
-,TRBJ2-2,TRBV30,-,CAWTSGRWAGELFF,TGTGCCTGGACTTCGGGGAGGTGGGCCGGGGAGCTGTTTTTT
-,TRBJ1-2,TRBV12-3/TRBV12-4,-,CASSLTQPGDYGYTF,TGTGCCAGCAGTCTGACTCAACCTGGGGACTATGGCTACACCTTC
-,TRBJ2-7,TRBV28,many,CASSIQGWITYEQYF,TGTGCCAGCAGTATACAGGGTTGGATTACCTACGAGCAGTACTTC
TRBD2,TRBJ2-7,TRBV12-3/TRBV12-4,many,CASSPRLAAYEQYF,TGTGCCAGCAGTCCCAGACTAGCGGCCTACGAGCAGTACTTC
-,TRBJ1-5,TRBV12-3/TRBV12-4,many,CASSLIRDQPQHF,TGTGCCAGCAGTTTAATCAGGGATCAGCCCCAGCATTTT
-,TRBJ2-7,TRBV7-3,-,CASSLQSGSYEQYF,TGTGCCAGCAGCTTGCAGAGCGGTTCCTACGAGCAGTACTTC
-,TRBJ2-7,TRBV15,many,CATSRVEPAPAYF,TGTGCCACCAGCAGAGTCGAACCGGCGCCGGCGTACTTC
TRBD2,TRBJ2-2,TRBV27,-,CASSSRFSGPTTGELFF,TGTGCCAGCAGTTCCCGCTTTAGCGGGCCTACCACCGGGGAGCTGTTTTTT
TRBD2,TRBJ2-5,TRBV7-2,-,CASSLRGGLETQYF,TGTGCCAGCAGCTTGCGGGGGGGCCTTGAGACCCAGTACTTC
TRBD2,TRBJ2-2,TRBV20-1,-,CSASRSGLAGRVGELFF,TGCAGTGCTAGCAGATCGGGGCTAGCGGGGAGGGTCGGGGAGCTGTTTTTT
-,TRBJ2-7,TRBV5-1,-,CASSGPVLEGFAYEQYF,TGCGCCAGCAGCGGGCCGGTGCTTGAGGGATTTGCCTACGAGCAGTACTTC
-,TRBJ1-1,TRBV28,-,CASSPLIGSNTEAFF,TGTGCCAGCAGTCCTCTGATAGGCTCGAACACTGAAGCTTTCTTT
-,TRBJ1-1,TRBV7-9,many,CASSQDRIMNTEAFF,TGTGCCAGCAGTCAGGACAGAATAATGAACACTGAAGCTTTCTTT
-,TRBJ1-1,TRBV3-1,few,CASSRNRVNTEAFF,TGTGCCAGCAGCCGGAACAGGGTTAACACTGAAGCTTTCTTT
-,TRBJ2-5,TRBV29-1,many,CSVEIGGRETQYF,TGCAGCGTTGAAATTGGGGGGAGAGAGACCCAGTACTTC
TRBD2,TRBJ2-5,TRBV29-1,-,CSVPTSGEETQYF,TGCAGCGTCCCGACTAGCGGGGAAGAGACCCAGTACTTC
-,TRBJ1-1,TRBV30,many,CACSGGRTEAFF,TGTGCCTGCAGTGGGGGGAGAACTGAAGCTTTCTTT
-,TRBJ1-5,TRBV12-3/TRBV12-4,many,CASSHPTDQPQHF,TGTGCCAGCAGCCATCCCACGGATCAGCCCCAGCATTTT
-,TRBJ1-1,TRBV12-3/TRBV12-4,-,CASRPAVGDAEAFF,TGTGCCAGCAGACCAGCCGTAGGGGACGCTGAAGCTTTCTTT
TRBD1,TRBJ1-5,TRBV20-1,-,CSARRQGGQPQHF,TGCAGTGCTCGTCGACAGGGAGGTCAGCCCCAGCATTTT
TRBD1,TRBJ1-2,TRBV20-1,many,CSARRGQGNQHGYTF,TGCAGTGCTCGTCGGGGACAGGGAAATCAACACGGCTACACCTTC
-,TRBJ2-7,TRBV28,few,CASSSRGPYSYEQYF,TGTGCCAGCAGTTCTCGCGGCCCCTACTCCTACGAGCAGTACTTC
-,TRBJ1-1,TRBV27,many,CASSRWVGGLTEAFF,TGTGCCAGCAGTCGTTGGGTGGGGGGGCTCACTGAAGCTTTCTTT
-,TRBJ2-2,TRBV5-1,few,CASSLEQGWNTGELFF,TGCGCCAGCAGTCTCGAACAGGGATGGAACACCGGGGAGCTGTTTTTT
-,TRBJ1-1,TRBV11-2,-,CASSFAGSVEAFF,TGTGCCAGCAGCTTCGCAGGGAGTGTTGAAGCTTTCTTT
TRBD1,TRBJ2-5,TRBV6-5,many,CASTGTDQETQYF,TGTGCCAGTACGGGGACAGACCAAGAGACCCAGTACTTC
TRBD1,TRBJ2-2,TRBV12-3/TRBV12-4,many,CASSQDRGFGTGELFF,TGTGCCAGCAGTCAGGACAGGGGGTTCGGCACCGGGGAGCTGTTTTTT
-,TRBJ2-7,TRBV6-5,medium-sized,CASRKGTRQYF,TGTGCCAGCAGAAAAGGGACAAGACAGTACTTC
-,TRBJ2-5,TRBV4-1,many,CASSQDRPEETQYF,TGCGCCAGCAGCCAAGATAGGCCAGAAGAGACCCAGTACTTC
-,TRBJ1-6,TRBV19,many,CASSILGHDNSPLHF,TGTGCCAGTAGTATTCTTGGGCACGATAATTCACCCCTCCACTTT
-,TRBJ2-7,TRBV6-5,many,CASSNDKFYEQYF,TGTGCCAGCAGTAACGACAAATTTTACGAGCAGTACTTC
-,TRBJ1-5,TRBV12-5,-,CASGCAPGGGTYSNQPQHF,TGTGCTAGTGGTTGTGCGCCGGGAGGCGGCACCTATAGCAATCAGCCCCAGCATTTT
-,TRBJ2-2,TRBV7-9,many,CASSLASSDGELFF,TGTGCCAGCAGCTTAGCGTCGAGCGACGGGGAGCTGTTTTTT
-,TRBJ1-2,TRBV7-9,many,CASSLSTGGYTF,TGTGCCAGCAGCTTATCCACCGGTGGCTACACCTTC
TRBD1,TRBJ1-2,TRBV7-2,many,CASSLAGGPNYGYTF,TGTGCCAGCAGCTTAGCAGGGGGCCCTAACTATGGCTACACCTTC
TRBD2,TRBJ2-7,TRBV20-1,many,CSASRGTSYEQYF,TGCAGTGCTAGTAGGGGGACTAGCTACGAGCAGTACTTC
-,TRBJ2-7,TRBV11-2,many,CASSSLVGQAPYEQYF,TGTGCCAGCAGCTCACTCGTAGGGCAGGCCCCCTACGAGCAGTACTTC
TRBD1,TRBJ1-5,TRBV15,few,CATSSQGQGGQPQHF,TGTGCCACCAGCAGTCAAGGACAGGGGGGTCAGCCCCAGCATTTT
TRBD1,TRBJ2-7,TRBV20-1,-,CSTGQGKSYEQYF,TGCAGCACGGGACAGGGGAAATCCTACGAGCAGTACTTC
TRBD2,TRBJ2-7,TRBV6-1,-,CASSHEGLAGRDEQYF,TGTGCCAGCAGCCACGAGGGACTAGCGGGGAGAGACGAGCAGTACTTC
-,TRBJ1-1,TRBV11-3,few,CASSPNRLVGEAFF,TGTGCCAGCAGTCCGAACAGGTTGGTGGGTGAAGCTTTCTTT
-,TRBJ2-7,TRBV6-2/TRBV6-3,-,CASEPSAGLSYEQYF,TGTGCCAGCGAGCCGTCGGCGGGCCTCTCCTACGAGCAGTACTTC
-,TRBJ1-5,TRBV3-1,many,CASSQEAEGDSNQPQHF,TGTGCCAGCAGCCAAGAGGCGGAAGGGGATAGCAATCAGCCCCAGCATTTT
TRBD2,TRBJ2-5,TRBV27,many,CASRRGLAETQYF,TGTGCCAGCAGAAGAGGACTAGCGGAGACCCAGTACTTC